This T cell receptor beta chain was documented in a study of cytomegalovirus exposure and HLA in healthy donors. Study results and caveats: In vitro confirmation showed three CMV-associated chains to be CMV antigen specific.

As for this clone: Its target is not known.

Germline values: CDR1 LNHNV, CDR2 YYDKDF (reference sequence). The V gene lost 4 bases and the J gene lost 8 bases, with 12 bases spanning the gap. The CDR3 consists of 13 residues. The PCR was carried out with 60 Vbeta primers and 13 Jbeta primers. Clones were sequenced by immunoSEQ multiplex PCR, and TCRdb holds only the in-frame ones, with some missing. This repertoire shows fewer than 110,000 clones, 65% to 85% found once; its top ten account for about 10%. The chain is built from TRBV15 and TRBJ1-5; D not certain. The clonotype originates from a man aged 45-65 years in good health and CMV-seronegative. Sequencing input: PBMCs. CDR3 sequence reads: CATSTSREKPQHF. The DNA for the CDR3 is TGTGCCACCAGCACCTCTCGAGAGAAGCCCCAGCATTTT.